A selection of T cell receptor beta chains follows, all from one sample in a study of early T cells in non-severe SARS-CoV-2 infection. A single record per CDR3 protein comes from TCRdb applying MiXCR to the 5' RACE reads. The profile covers roughly 110,000 distinct CDR3 sequences, with 11% appearing a single time and roughly 7.1% taken by the ten largest. The source material was whole blood. These receptors all stem from an adult who was a healthcare worker with PCR-confirmed SARS-CoV-2 infection or an uninfected control (not recorded which). The CDR3 runs from the conserved cysteine through the conserved F or W. The order of the fields is CDR3 protein, CDR3 DNA, D gene, V gene, J gene, clone size. A D gene is named only where the DNA matches it firmly. Size tells how often a clone was seen (once, few, many) or the class of an expanded clone, and some rows leave it out.

cdr3_aa: CASSVQMRGTVGLETQYF
cdr3_nt: TGTGCCAGCAGTGTACAAATGAGGGGGACAGTGGGCTTGGAGACCCAGTACTTC
d_call: TRBD1
v_call: TRBV25-1
j_call: TRBJ2-5
clone_size: few

cdr3_aa: CASSLGQKPSEAFF
cdr3_nt: TGTGCCAGCAGTCTTGGACAGAAACCGTCTGAAGCTTTCTTT
d_call: -
v_call: TRBV12-3/TRBV12-4
j_call: TRBJ1-1
clone_size: many

cdr3_aa: CASSSPGLAGVGETQYF
cdr3_nt: TGTGCCAGCAGCTCCCCGGGACTAGCGGGAGTGGGAGAGACCCAGTACTTC
d_call: TRBD2
v_call: TRBV7-9
j_call: TRBJ2-5
clone_size: few

cdr3_aa: CASSPAGHEQFF
cdr3_nt: TGTGCCAGCAGCCCCGCGGGACATGAGCAGTTCTTC
d_call: -
v_call: TRBV28
j_call: TRBJ2-1
clone_size: few

cdr3_aa: CASSLLGTGMTDTQYF
cdr3_nt: TGTGCCAGCAGCTTACTTGGGACAGGGATGACAGATACGCAGTATTTT
d_call: TRBD1
v_call: TRBV7-9
j_call: TRBJ2-3
clone_size: -

cdr3_aa: CAISVRQGPYNEQFF
cdr3_nt: TGTGCCATCAGTGTTCGGCAGGGCCCCTACAATGAGCAGTTCTTC
d_call: -
v_call: TRBV10-3
j_call: TRBJ2-1
clone_size: many

cdr3_aa: CASSVPSFETQYF
cdr3_nt: TGTGCCAGCAGTGTCCCTAGCTTCGAGACCCAGTACTTC
d_call: -
v_call: TRBV25-1
j_call: TRBJ2-5
clone_size: many

cdr3_aa: CSVAGDSGANVLTF
cdr3_nt: TGCAGCGTAGCGGGGGACTCTGGGGCCAACGTCCTGACTTTC
d_call: TRBD2
v_call: TRBV20-1
j_call: TRBJ2-6
clone_size: many

cdr3_aa: CSARAPGTLAKNTEAFF
cdr3_nt: TGCAGTGCTAGAGCGCCAGGGACTCTGGCGAAGAACACTGAAGCTTTCTTT
d_call: -
v_call: TRBV20-1
j_call: TRBJ1-1
clone_size: -

cdr3_aa: CASSQDNVVPEQFF
cdr3_nt: TGTGCCAGCAGCCAAGATAACGTGGTCCCGGAGCAGTTCTTC
d_call: -
v_call: TRBV3-1
j_call: TRBJ2-1
clone_size: many

cdr3_aa: CASSQEAGYNEQFF
cdr3_nt: TGTGCCAGCAGCCAAGAAGCGGGCTACAATGAGCAGTTCTTC
d_call: -
v_call: TRBV3-1
j_call: TRBJ2-1
clone_size: many

cdr3_aa: CASRLAPYNEQFF
cdr3_nt: TGTGCCAGCCGGCTAGCACCCTACAATGAGCAGTTCTTC
d_call: -
v_call: TRBV2
j_call: TRBJ2-1
clone_size: few

cdr3_aa: CASSVGQGTYNEQFF
cdr3_nt: TGTGCCAGCAGCGTAGGACAGGGTACCTACAATGAGCAGTTCTTC
d_call: TRBD1
v_call: TRBV9
j_call: TRBJ2-1
clone_size: many

cdr3_aa: CASSLGTLPREQYF
cdr3_nt: TGTGCCAGCAGCCTCGGGACACTACCCCGCGAGCAGTACTTC
d_call: -
v_call: TRBV6-2/TRBV6-3
j_call: TRBJ2-7
clone_size: -

cdr3_aa: CASSVGVGPPFYEQYF
cdr3_nt: TGCGCCAGCAGTGTCGGGGTGGGGCCCCCCTTTTACGAGCAGTACTTC
d_call: -
v_call: TRBV10-2
j_call: TRBJ2-7
clone_size: many

cdr3_aa: CSVGGGGANVLTF
cdr3_nt: TGCAGCGTTGGCGGAGGTGGGGCCAACGTCCTGACTTTC
d_call: -
v_call: TRBV29-1
j_call: TRBJ2-6
clone_size: -

cdr3_aa: CATSRAGGSSDTQYF
cdr3_nt: TGTGCCACCAGCAGAGCGGGGGGCAGCTCAGATACGCAGTATTTT
d_call: -
v_call: TRBV15
j_call: TRBJ2-3
clone_size: -

cdr3_aa: CASSRAEMNTEAFF
cdr3_nt: TGTGCCAGCAGCCGGGCAGAGATGAACACTGAAGCTTTCTTT
d_call: -
v_call: TRBV7-6
j_call: TRBJ1-1
clone_size: many

cdr3_aa: CASSPSGRESTGELFF
cdr3_nt: TGTGCCAGCAGCCCTAGCGGGAGGGAAAGCACCGGGGAGCTGTTTTTT
d_call: TRBD2
v_call: TRBV7-9
j_call: TRBJ2-2
clone_size: -

cdr3_aa: CASSSRDRGTNTEAFF
cdr3_nt: TGTGCCAGCAGTTCCCGGGACAGGGGAACGAACACTGAAGCTTTCTTT
d_call: TRBD1
v_call: TRBV12-3/TRBV12-4
j_call: TRBJ1-1
clone_size: many

cdr3_aa: CASWGGPSDTQYF
cdr3_nt: TGTGCCAGCTGGGGGGGGCCCTCGGATACGCAGTATTTT
d_call: -
v_call: TRBV18
j_call: TRBJ2-3
clone_size: -

cdr3_aa: CATSRGSTGLFGTDTQYF
cdr3_nt: TGTGCCACCAGCAGAGGCTCTACAGGGCTGTTTGGTACAGATACGCAGTATTTT
d_call: -
v_call: TRBV15
j_call: TRBJ2-3
clone_size: many

cdr3_aa: CASSVEAGGPTDTQYF
cdr3_nt: TGTGCCAGCAGCGTAGAAGCGGGAGGCCCCACAGATACGCAGTATTTT
d_call: TRBD2
v_call: TRBV9
j_call: TRBJ2-3
clone_size: -

cdr3_aa: CASSPRVTHSYNEQFF
cdr3_nt: TGTGCCAGCAGCCCCCGCGTGACTCACTCCTACAATGAGCAGTTCTTC
d_call: -
v_call: TRBV14
j_call: TRBJ2-1
clone_size: few

cdr3_aa: CASSPDNPNQPQHF
cdr3_nt: TGTGCCAGTAGTCCAGACAACCCCAATCAGCCCCAGCATTTT
d_call: -
v_call: TRBV19
j_call: TRBJ1-5
clone_size: -

cdr3_aa: CASSAQGAANEKLFF
cdr3_nt: TGTGCCAGCAGCGCGCAGGGGGCGGCTAATGAAAAACTGTTTTTT
d_call: TRBD1
v_call: TRBV7-6
j_call: TRBJ1-4
clone_size: -

cdr3_aa: CRGDNPTNEKLFF
cdr3_nt: TGCAGGGGGGACAACCCAACTAATGAAAAACTGTTTTTT
d_call: -
v_call: TRBV20-1
j_call: TRBJ1-4
clone_size: -

cdr3_aa: CASGIGNYEQYF
cdr3_nt: TGTGCCAGCGGGATCGGGAACTACGAGCAGTACTTC
d_call: -
v_call: TRBV2
j_call: TRBJ2-7
clone_size: many

cdr3_aa: CASKVGDRDTGELFF
cdr3_nt: TGTGCCAGTAAGGTGGGGGACAGGGACACCGGGGAGCTGTTTTTT
d_call: TRBD1
v_call: TRBV19
j_call: TRBJ2-2
clone_size: -

cdr3_aa: CAISWEAGAYEQYF
cdr3_nt: TGTGCCATCAGTTGGGAAGCCGGGGCCTACGAGCAGTACTTC
d_call: -
v_call: TRBV10-3
j_call: TRBJ2-7
clone_size: -

cdr3_aa: CASSFPNSPLHF
cdr3_nt: TGTGCCAGCAGTTTCCCTAATTCACCCCTCCACTTT
d_call: -
v_call: TRBV27
j_call: TRBJ1-6
clone_size: many

cdr3_aa: CASSPVVYDEAFF
cdr3_nt: TGTGCCAGCAGCCCCGTAGTTTATGATGAAGCTTTCTTT
d_call: -
v_call: TRBV7-2
j_call: TRBJ1-1
clone_size: many

cdr3_aa: CASRRETYNEQFF
cdr3_nt: TGCGCCAGCCGGCGGGAGACCTACAATGAGCAGTTCTTC
d_call: TRBD2
v_call: TRBV5-1
j_call: TRBJ2-1
clone_size: many

cdr3_aa: CASSVTSGGLNEQFF
cdr3_nt: TGCGCCAGCAGCGTGACTAGCGGGGGGCTCAATGAGCAGTTCTTC
d_call: TRBD2
v_call: TRBV5-1
j_call: TRBJ2-1
clone_size: -

cdr3_aa: CASNPGTHNEQFF
cdr3_nt: TGTGCCAGCAACCCCGGGACGCATAATGAGCAGTTCTTC
d_call: -
v_call: TRBV28
j_call: TRBJ2-1
clone_size: -

cdr3_aa: CASSHLGGVNNEQFF
cdr3_nt: TGTGCCAGCAGTCATCTCGGGGGGGTGAATAATGAGCAGTTCTTC
d_call: TRBD2
v_call: TRBV5-8
j_call: TRBJ2-1
clone_size: few

cdr3_aa: CASSSGVLAGPQHNEQFF
cdr3_nt: TGCGCCAGCAGCTCTGGGGTGCTAGCGGGACCTCAACACAATGAGCAGTTCTTC
d_call: TRBD2
v_call: TRBV5-1
j_call: TRBJ2-1
clone_size: many

cdr3_aa: CASSPRSNEQFF
cdr3_nt: TGTGCCAGCAGCCCTCGCAGCAATGAGCAGTTCTTC
d_call: -
v_call: TRBV9
j_call: TRBJ2-1
clone_size: few

cdr3_aa: CASSPSSGDYGYTF
cdr3_nt: TGTGCCAGCAGCCCCTCTTCCGGAGACTATGGCTACACCTTC
d_call: -
v_call: TRBV9
j_call: TRBJ1-2
clone_size: few

cdr3_aa: CASTDGTGEKPQHF
cdr3_nt: TGTGCCAGCACCGACGGGACAGGGGAGAAGCCCCAGCATTTT
d_call: TRBD1
v_call: TRBV28
j_call: TRBJ1-5
clone_size: many

cdr3_aa: CASTGSDYIGELFF
cdr3_nt: TGTGCCAGCACCGGCTCGGACTACATCGGGGAGCTGTTTTTT
d_call: -
v_call: TRBV7-9
j_call: TRBJ2-2
clone_size: few

cdr3_aa: CASSEQGEQYF
cdr3_nt: TGTGCCAGCAGCGAGCAGGGTGAGCAGTACTTC
d_call: -
v_call: TRBV5-6
j_call: TRBJ2-7
clone_size: many

cdr3_aa: CASSFSPTGEQYF
cdr3_nt: TGTGCCAGCAGTTTCAGTCCTACGGGCGAGCAGTACTTC
d_call: -
v_call: TRBV12-3/TRBV12-4
j_call: TRBJ2-7
clone_size: many

cdr3_aa: CASIGGTRTQYF
cdr3_nt: TGTGCCAGCATTGGCGGTACTCGTACGCAGTATTTT
d_call: -
v_call: TRBV28
j_call: TRBJ2-3
clone_size: many

cdr3_aa: CSAREQGRTAKNIQYF
cdr3_nt: TGCAGTGCTAGAGAACAGGGGAGAACAGCCAAAAACATTCAGTACTTC
d_call: TRBD1
v_call: TRBV20-1
j_call: TRBJ2-4
clone_size: many

cdr3_aa: CSARSQAEAFF
cdr3_nt: TGCAGTGCTAGGTCTCAGGCAGAAGCTTTCTTT
d_call: -
v_call: TRBV20-1
j_call: TRBJ1-1
clone_size: -

cdr3_aa: CASSLRQGWHGEAFF
cdr3_nt: TGTGCCAGCAGCCTTCGACAGGGCTGGCACGGTGAAGCTTTCTTT
d_call: TRBD1
v_call: TRBV3-1
j_call: TRBJ1-1
clone_size: -

cdr3_aa: CSVGSAIRNTGELFF
cdr3_nt: TGCAGCGTTGGGTCAGCAATCAGAAACACCGGGGAGCTGTTTTTT
d_call: -
v_call: TRBV29-1
j_call: TRBJ2-2
clone_size: many

cdr3_aa: CSARGLAGGSNTGELFF
cdr3_nt: TGCAGTGCTAGAGGACTAGCGGGAGGATCGAACACCGGGGAGCTGTTTTTT
d_call: TRBD2
v_call: TRBV20-1
j_call: TRBJ2-2
clone_size: few

cdr3_aa: CASSFSSLSADQQETQYF
cdr3_nt: TGTGCCAGCAGCTTCTCGAGTTTATCTGCGGACCAACAAGAGACCCAGTACTTC
d_call: -
v_call: TRBV7-8
j_call: TRBJ2-5
clone_size: -

cdr3_aa: CASSPKRDNEQFF
cdr3_nt: TGCGCCAGCAGCCCCAAGCGGGATAATGAGCAGTTCTTC
d_call: TRBD2
v_call: TRBV4-1
j_call: TRBJ2-1
clone_size: -

cdr3_aa: CASSSDPSSYEQYF
cdr3_nt: TGTGCCAGCAGCTCCGATCCGAGCTCCTACGAGCAGTACTTC
d_call: -
v_call: TRBV11-1
j_call: TRBJ2-7
clone_size: -

cdr3_aa: CASSLPTAGTDNYNEQFF
cdr3_nt: TGTGCCAGCAGTTTACCCACGGCCGGGACAGATAACTACAATGAGCAGTTCTTC
d_call: TRBD1
v_call: TRBV28
j_call: TRBJ2-1
clone_size: many

cdr3_aa: CASSFSGSEETQYF
cdr3_nt: TGCGCCAGCAGCTTTAGCGGGAGCGAAGAGACCCAGTACTTC
d_call: TRBD2
v_call: TRBV5-1
j_call: TRBJ2-5
clone_size: few

cdr3_aa: CASSSLAPNEQFF
cdr3_nt: TGTGCCAGCAGCTCCCTAGCGCCCAATGAGCAGTTCTTC
d_call: -
v_call: TRBV5-4
j_call: TRBJ2-1
clone_size: few

cdr3_aa: CATSAYRGLAVDEQFF
cdr3_nt: TGTGCCACCAGTGCCTACCGAGGACTAGCGGTGGATGAGCAGTTCTTC
d_call: TRBD2
v_call: TRBV24-1
j_call: TRBJ2-1
clone_size: many

cdr3_aa: CASSLSGYEQYF
cdr3_nt: TGTGCCAGCAGTTTATCGGGGTACGAGCAGTACTTC
d_call: -
v_call: TRBV28
j_call: TRBJ2-7
clone_size: many